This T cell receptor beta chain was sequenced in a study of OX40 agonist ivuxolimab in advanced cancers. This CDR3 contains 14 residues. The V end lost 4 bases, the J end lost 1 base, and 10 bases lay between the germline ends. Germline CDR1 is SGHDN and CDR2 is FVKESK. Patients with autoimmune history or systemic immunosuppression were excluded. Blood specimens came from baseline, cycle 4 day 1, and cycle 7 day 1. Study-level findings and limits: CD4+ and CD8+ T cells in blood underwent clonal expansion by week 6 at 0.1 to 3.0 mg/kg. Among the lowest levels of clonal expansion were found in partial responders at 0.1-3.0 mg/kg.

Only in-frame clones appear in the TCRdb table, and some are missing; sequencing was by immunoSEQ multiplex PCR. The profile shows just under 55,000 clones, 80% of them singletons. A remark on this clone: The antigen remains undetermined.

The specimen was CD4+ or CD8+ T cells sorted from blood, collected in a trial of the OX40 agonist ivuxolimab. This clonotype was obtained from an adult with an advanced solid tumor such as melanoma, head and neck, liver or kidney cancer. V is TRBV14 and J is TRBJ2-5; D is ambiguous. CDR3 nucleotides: TGTGCCAGCAGCCGGCGGATACGCCAAGAGACCCAGTACTTC. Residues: CASSRRIRQETQYF. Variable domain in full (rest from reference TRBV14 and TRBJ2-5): EAGVTQFPSHSVIEKGQTVTLRCDPISGHDNLYWYRRVMGKEIKFLLHFVKESKQDESGMPNNRFLAERTGGTYSTLKVQPAELEDSGVYFCASSRRIRQETQYFGPGTRLLVL.